Presented here are 3 T cell receptor beta chains from one specimen sequenced in a study of blood T cell repertoires in COVID-19. Clones were sequenced by immunoSEQ multiplex PCR, and TCRdb holds only the in-frame ones, with some missing. The sample includes 300,000 to 450,000 clones, approximately 80% of them seen just once. Sequences were obtained from peripheral blood. The source is a human donor with acute or convalescent COVID-19. The donor label of this sample is uncertain.

V is TRBV30 and J is TRBJ1-3, with D hard to call. In germline, CDR1 is GTSNPN, CDR2 SVGIG (reference sequence). The CDR3 length is 16 residues. V was cut by 3 bases and J by 0 bases, with 15 bases left in between. The CDR3 DNA sequence: TGTGCCTGGAGCGAAGACGACTCTTACTCTGGAAACACCATATATTTT. Translated, it gives CAWSEDDSYSGNTIYF.

The table lists this clone with a count of one. The chain couples TRBV5-4 to TRBJ2-1, with no clear D. This CDR3 is 14 amino acids long. The ends were cut back, 4 bases at V and 7 bases at J, with 15 bases in the middle. Germline V CDR1 and CDR2: SGHNT, YYREEE (reference sequence). The CDR3 sequence: CASSTGGSTNEQFF. CDR3 nucleotides: TGTGCCAGCAGCACCGGCGGCTCTACGAATGAGCAGTTCTTC.

The chain couples TRBV7-8 to TRBJ2-5, with TRBD1 matching over 8 bases. CDR3 length: 15 amino acids. V trimming: 4 bases; J trimming: 5 bases; junction bases outside the gene matches: 9. Germline V gives CDR1 SGHVS, CDR2 FQNEAQ. CDR3 nucleotides: TGTGCCAGCAGCTCCGGACAGGGAGGTTTTGAGACCCAGTACTTC. This sequence encodes CASSSGQGGFETQYF.